The 18 T cell receptor beta chains presented below share a single source sample, sequenced in a study of blood T cell repertoires in COVID-19. Repertoires were generated with immunoSEQ multiplex PCR, while TCRdb's copy carries only in-frame clones and drops some. The sample records fewer than 250,000 clones, roughly four fifths being singletons. The material sequenced was peripheral blood. The receptor source for this set is a woman between 70 and 85 years old with acute or convalescent COVID-19.

V is TRBV18 and J is TRBJ1-4; D unresolved. This CDR3 region has 17 residues. The germline gives CDR1 KGHSH, CDR2 LQKENI. Between the trimmed V and J ends, which lost 8 bases and 0 bases, there was a span of 19 bases. This CDR3 reads CASLTSVPEATNEKLFF. CDR3 nucleotide sequence: TGTGCCAGCCTTACCTCAGTACCCGAAGCAACTAATGAAAAACTGTTTTTT.

CDR3 sequence reads: CASSAAPGQGKNEQYF. The CDR3 DNA sequence: TGTGCCAGCAGCGCGGCCCCGGGACAGGGGAAGAACGAGCAGTACTTC. The chain carries TRBV11-2 and TRBJ2-7; 10 bases line up with TRBD1. Looked up from germline, CDR1 is SGHAT and CDR2 is FQNNGV. Unmatched junction bases numbered 12, after V lost 5 bases and J lost 5 bases. This CDR3 spans 16 amino acids.

The chain combines TRBV12-3 or TRBV12-4 with TRBJ1-5; maybe TRBD1 (6 bases). Between the trimmed V and J ends, which lost 6 bases and 5 bases, there was a span of 11 bases. CDR3 length: 13 amino acids. CDR3 in amino acids: CASSPQGYQPQHF. The CDR3, as DNA: TGTGCCAGCAGCCCTCAGGGGTATCAGCCCCAGCATTTT.

CDR3 DNA sequence: TGTGCCAGCAGCCCCGGACTAGCGGGGGACGAGCAGTACTTC. Residues: CASSPGLAGDEQYF. The chain recombines TRBV9 with TRBJ2-7; TRBD2 matches at 13 bases. Germline V gene sequence: CDR1 SGDLS, CDR2 YYNGEE. This CDR3 is built from 14 residues. The J segment lost 5 bases and the V segment lost 4 bases, leaving 3 bases of the junction unmatched.

This chain uses TRBV30 with TRBJ1-2, with TRBD1 identical over 8 bases. In germline, CDR1 is GTSNPN, CDR2 SVGIG (reference sequence). This CDR3 comprises 14 residues. Unmatched junction bases numbered 2, after V lost 0 bases and J lost 2 bases. DNA for the CDR3: TGTGCCTGGAGTGTCGCAGGGGGCAACTATGGCTACACCTTC. This codes for CAWSVAGGNYGYTF. The variable domain in full, with the rest retrieved from reference TRBV30 and TRBJ1-2, is SQTIHQWPATLVQPVGSPLSLECTVEGTSNPNLYWYRQAAGRGLQLLFYSVGIGQISSEVPQNLSASRPQDRQFILSSKKLLLSDSGFYLCAWSVAGGNYGYTFGSGTRLTVV.

The V gene is TRBV3-1 (or the pseudogene TRBV3-2), the J gene TRBJ2-2, with TRBD1 identical over 11 bases. The germline V gene encodes CDR1 LGHDT and CDR2 YNNKEL (reference sequence). The junction had 3 bases not matched to a gene; V was cut back by 2 bases and J by 4 bases. The CDR3 loop spans 16 amino acids. CDR3: CASSQSGTGGTGELFF. In DNA, the CDR3 is TGTGCCAGCAGCCAATCGGGGACAGGGGGCACCGGGGAGCTGTTTTTT.

The rearrangement joins TRBV19 to TRBJ1-2; D gene uncertain. The CDR3 sequence is 13 residues long. V lost 7 bases and J lost 7, with 16 bases in between. Germline loops: CDR1 LNHDA, CDR2 SQIVND (reference sequence). The CDR3 reads CASNPNLPGGYTF. CDR3 in DNA: TGTGCCAGTAATCCGAATCTGCCGGGTGGCTACACCTTC.

About this clone itself: Other DNA sequences in this specimen translate into the identical CDR3. The chain uses TRBV7-2 and TRBJ2-1; tentatively, D is TRBD1 (5 bases). The germline gives CDR1 SGHTA, CDR2 FQGNSA. The CDR3 is 13 amino acids. V lost 4 bases and J 3 bases, leaving 7 bases between the germline ends. CDR3 protein: CASSSRDYNEQFF. In nucleotides, the CDR3 is TGTGCCAGCAGCTCCAGGGACTACAATGAGCAGTTCTTC. Full variable domain (remainder filled in from reference TRBV7-2 and TRBJ2-1): GAGVSQSPSNKVTEKGKDVELRCDPISGHTALYWYRQSLGQGLEFLIYFQGNSAPDKSGLPSDRFSAERTGGSVSTLTIQRTQQEDSAVYLCASSSRDYNEQFFGPGTRLTVL.

This clone has only one observation. J is TRBJ1-4 and V is TRBV7-9, with TRBD1 matching 7 bases. Germline CDR1 and CDR2: SEHNR and FQNEAQ (reference sequence). The J segment lost 7 bases and the V segment lost 3 bases, leaving 8 bases of the junction unmatched. This CDR3 has 15 residues. Written as DNA, the CDR3 is TGTGCCAGCAGCTTGACAGGGAAAGGTGTTGAAAAACTGTTTTTT. This codes for CASSLTGKGVEKLFF.

The chain has TRBV19 and TRBJ2-7; a weak D match, TRBD1 (6 bases). CDR1 and CDR2 from the germline V gene are LNHDA and SQIVND (reference sequence). Trimming pared 2 bases from V and 3 bases from J, leaving 14 bases between. The CDR3 length is 15 residues. The CDR3 is CASSIQGSRIYEQYF. CDR3 in DNA: TGTGCCAGTAGTATACAGGGGTCCCGAATCTACGAGCAGTACTTC.

This sequence joins TRBV3-1 (or the pseudogene TRBV3-2) and TRBJ1-2, with a tentative D call TRBD1 (5 bases). From germline, CDR1 is LGHDT and CDR2 YNNKEL (reference sequence). V shed 4 bases and J shed 4 bases, with 7 bases lying between them. This CDR3 is 12 amino acids long. The CDR3 loop reads CASSPGFYGYTF. The CDR3 DNA follows: TGTGCCAGCAGCCCAGGGTTCTATGGCTACACCTTC.

The chain has TRBV6-5 and TRBJ1-2; 10 bases align to TRBD1. The ends lost 5 bases at V and 7 bases at J; junction bases unmatched: 4. Germline assignment: CDR1 MNHEY and CDR2 SVGAGI. This CDR3 is built from 13 residues. The CDR3: CASSRQGARGYTF. The CDR3, as DNA: TGTGCCAGCAGTCGACAGGGGGCGCGTGGCTACACCTTC.

This clone has a handful of counts. The chain uses TRBV25-1 and TRBJ2-1; 7 bases agree with TRBD2. The CDR3 sequence is 14 residues long. V lost 6 bases to trimming and J lost 0 bases; unmatched junction nucleotides: 2. Germline CDR1 is MGHDK and CDR2 is SYGVNS. The CDR3 bases are TGTGCCAGCAGAAGCGGGGCCTCCTACAATGAGCAGTTCTTC. It codes for CASRSGASYNEQFF. Complete variable domain (other parts from reference TRBV25-1 and TRBJ2-1): EADIYQTPRYLVIGTGKKITLECSQTMGHDKMYWYQQDPGMELHLIHYSYGVNSTEKGDLSSESTVSRIRTEHFPLTLESARPSHTSQYLCASRSGASYNEQFFGPGTRLTVL.

This CDR3 is CASRSGGPYNEQFF. DNA for the CDR3: TGTGCCAGCAGAAGCGGGGGGCCCTACAATGAGCAGTTCTTC. This chain connects TRBV6-5 to TRBJ2-1, with 9 bases fitting TRBD2. V dropped 6 bases and J dropped 2; count of bases not matched to a gene: 2. There are 14 residues in the CDR3. In germline, CDR1 is MNHEY, CDR2 SVGAGI.

The chain uses TRBV6-5 and TRBJ1-2; D gene unclear. V was cut by 2 bases and J by 1 base, with 8 bases left in between. Germline V gene lookup returns CDR1 MNHEY and CDR2 SVGAGI. The CDR3 length is 14 residues. The chain's CDR3 is CASSYGTDNYGYTF. The CDR3, as DNA: TGTGCCAGCAGTTACGGTACAGATAACTATGGCTACACCTTC.

The chain has TRBV5-1 and TRBJ2-3; 9 bases match TRBD2. Trimming removed 2 bases from V and 3 bases from J; junction bases left unmatched: 16. CDR1 is SGHRS and CDR2 is YFSETQ in the germline V gene. This CDR3 contains 19 residues. The CDR3 DNA reads TGCGCCAGCAGCTTATCTCCAGCGGGCGGGGGGGCCATAACAGATACGCAGTATTTT. Residues: CASSLSPAGGGAITDTQYF.

The chain carries TRBV29-1 and TRBJ1-2, with 10 bases fitting TRBD1. The CDR3 totals 15 residues. J gave up 7 bases and V 7 bases, and 15 bases lay outside the gene matches. CDR1 SQVTM and CDR2 ANQGSEA come from the germline V gene. The CDR3, as DNA: TGCAGCGAAGCCCCCTTGACAGGGGGCATAGCTGGCTACACCTTC. This codes for CSEAPLTGGIAGYTF.

The rearrangement uses TRBV5-8 and TRBJ2-1, with D possibly TRBD1 on 6 matching bases. V dropped 5 bases and J dropped 5 bases, with 17 bases sitting between them. Germline loops: CDR1 SGHTS, CDR2 YDEGEE. The CDR3 runs to 15 residues. CDR3 amino acids: CASSQQGGPHNEQFF. Written as DNA, the CDR3 is TGTGCCAGCAGTCAACAGGGCGGGCCCCACAATGAGCAGTTCTTC. The complete variable domain, with remaining parts taken from reference TRBV5-8 and TRBJ2-1, reads EAGVTQSPTHLIKTRGQQATLRCSPISGHTSVYWYQQALGLGLQFLLWYDEGEERNRGNFPPRFSGRQFPNYSSELNVNALELEDSALYLCASSQQGGPHNEQFFGPGTRLTVL.